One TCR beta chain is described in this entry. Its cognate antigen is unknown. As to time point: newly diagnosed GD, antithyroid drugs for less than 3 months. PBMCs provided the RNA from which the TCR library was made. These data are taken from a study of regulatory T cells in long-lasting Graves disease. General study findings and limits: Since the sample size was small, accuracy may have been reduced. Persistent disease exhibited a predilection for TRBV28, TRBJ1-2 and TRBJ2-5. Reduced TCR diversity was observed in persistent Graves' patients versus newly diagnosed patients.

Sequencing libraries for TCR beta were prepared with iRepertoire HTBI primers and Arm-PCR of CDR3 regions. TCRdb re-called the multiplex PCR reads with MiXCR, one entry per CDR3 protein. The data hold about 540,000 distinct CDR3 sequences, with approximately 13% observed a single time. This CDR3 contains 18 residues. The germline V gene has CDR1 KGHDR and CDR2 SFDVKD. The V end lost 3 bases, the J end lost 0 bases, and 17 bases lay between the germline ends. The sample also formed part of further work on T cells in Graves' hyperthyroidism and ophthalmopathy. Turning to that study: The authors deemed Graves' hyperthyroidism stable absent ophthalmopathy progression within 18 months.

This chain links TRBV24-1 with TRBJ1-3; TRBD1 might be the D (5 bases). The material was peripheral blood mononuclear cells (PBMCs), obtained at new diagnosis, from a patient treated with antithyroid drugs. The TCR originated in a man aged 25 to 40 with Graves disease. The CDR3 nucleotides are TGTGCCACCAGTGATCCCCCTTCGGGGGAGGACTCTGGAAACACCATATATTTT. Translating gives CATSDPPSGEDSGNTIYF.